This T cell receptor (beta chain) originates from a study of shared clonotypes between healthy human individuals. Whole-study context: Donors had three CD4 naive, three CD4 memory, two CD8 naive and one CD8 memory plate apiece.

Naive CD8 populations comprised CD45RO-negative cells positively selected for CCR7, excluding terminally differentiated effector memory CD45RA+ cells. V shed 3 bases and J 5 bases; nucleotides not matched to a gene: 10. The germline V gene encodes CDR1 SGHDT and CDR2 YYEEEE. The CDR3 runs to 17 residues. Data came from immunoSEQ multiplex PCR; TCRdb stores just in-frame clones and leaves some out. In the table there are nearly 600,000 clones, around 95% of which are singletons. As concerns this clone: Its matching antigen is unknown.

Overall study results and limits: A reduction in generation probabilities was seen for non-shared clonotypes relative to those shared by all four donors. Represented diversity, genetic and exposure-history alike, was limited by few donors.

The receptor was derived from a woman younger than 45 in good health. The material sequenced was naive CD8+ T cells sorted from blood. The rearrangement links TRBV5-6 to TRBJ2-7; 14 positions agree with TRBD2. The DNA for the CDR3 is TGTGCCAGCAGCTGGGGACTAGCGGGAGTGCCCCTAGACGAGCAGTACTTC. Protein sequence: CASSWGLAGVPLDEQYF. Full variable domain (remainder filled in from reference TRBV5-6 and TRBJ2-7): DAGVTQSPTHLIKTRGQQVTLRCSPKSGHDTVSWYQQALGQGPQFIFQYYEEEERQRGNFPDRFSGHQFPNYSSELNVNALLLGDSALYLCASSWGLAGVPLDEQYFGPGTRLTVT.